This TCR beta chain is drawn from a study of cytomegalovirus exposure and HLA in healthy donors. Background on the study: In a previous analysis, more than 90 million unique TCR beta sequences were found from about 190 million T cells. Approximately 81% of 398 genotyped donors fell in the Caucasian-associated ancestry cluster. Whole-study results and caveats: CMV serostatus was the only immune exposure information that was available.

V lost 7 bases and J lost 11, with 17 bases in between. The CDR3 runs to 12 residues. Germline loops: CDR1 PRHDT, CDR2 FYEKMQ (reference sequence). PCR was performed using 60 Vbeta and 13 Jbeta primers. Repertoires were generated with immunoSEQ multiplex PCR, while TCRdb's copy carries only in-frame clones and drops some. Seen here are tens of thousands of clones, less than 75% observed once, and the top ten hold roughly 2%. A word on this clone: The antigen remains unidentified.

This chain connects TRBV13 to TRBJ1-1; the D gene is possibly TRBD1 (6 bases). The sample comprised PBMCs. This TCR was recovered from a man aged 25-45 years in good health and CMV-seronegative. The CDR3 region has the DNA TGTGCCAGCACCACAGGCTGGGGGCCGGCTTTCTTT. Protein: CASTTGWGPAFF.